The source of this T cell receptor (beta chain) is a study of shared clonotypes between healthy human individuals (TCRdb year 2020). General notes on the study: The cohort comprised a couple of women and a few men aged 18 to 49 years. Each donor's leukapheresis produced roughly between roughly 0.85 and 9.5 billion PBMCs. Different laboratories and diverse techniques were used to prepare libraries and sequence TCR repertoires, to increase sequencing depth and limit assay-specific biases. The study deeply sequenced blood TCR repertoires of 5 or 6 healthy adults to estimate repertoire size and the extent of clonotype sharing between individuals. Per donor, three plates each were used for CD4 naive and CD4 memory, two for CD8 naive, and one for CD8 memory. What the study reported, not specific to this receptor: Compared with non-shared clonotypes, the clonotypes found in all four sorted-subset donors had higher generation probabilities. Pairwise subsampling indicated that sequencing depth was expected to affect the degree of clonotype sharing among donors. Sampling was restricted to blood, and TCR repertoires in tissue are likely to differ from TCR repertoires in blood. The genetic and exposure-history diversity represented was limited by the small number of donors. Even with the large sequencing depth, rarefaction of the sorted-subset datasets indicated that sequencing was incomplete. Naive subsets generally had larger estimated clonotype richness than memory subsets. Approximately 5% of naive CD4, 3.5% of naive CD8, approximately 2.2% of memory CD4, and 0.4% of memory CD8 clonotypes were shared across a few donors.

Inclusive of the bounding cysteine and phenylalanine, the CDR3 is 15 residues long. Left in the record is the CDR3 DNA by itself, 45 bases read in frame from the first base. The germline V gene encodes CDR1 WNHNN and CDR2 SYGVQD (reference sequence). V has 0 bases trimmed and J has 2 bases trimmed; junction bases matching no gene number 1. Concerning this clone itself: The clone's antigen remains unknown. No much larger clonotype is one base removed from it; base qualities were not supplied. Other DNA sequences in the sample encode the same CDR3.

Using the deep immunoSEQ assay, TCR CDR3 regions were amplified from genomic DNA by multiplex PCR. Genomic DNA extracted from each cell subset was distributed evenly over all wells of several immunoSEQ 96-well plates, and each plate served as one replicate. For sorted subsets, 200 to 250 ng of genomic DNA, equivalent to about 30,000 T cell genomes, went into each replicate PCR. The purified libraries were quantified using a Qubit 3.0 fluorometer, sized with a Bioanalyzer 2100, and then quantified again using the KAPA Library Quantification kit. Every immunoSEQ 96-well plate was sequenced on a separate single-read 150-cycle Illumina NextSeq 550 flow cell. Processing in the source paper ran as follows. Because the immunoSEQ output held only junctional sequences and lacked quality scores, the filtering could not match the filtering applied to full-length reads. Sequences were annotated with PyIR, a Python wrapper for IgBLAST v1.9, using IMGT germline references to assign V/J genes and CDR3. Reads with weak V/J assignments (E-value above 1e-6), missing CDR3, stop codons, out-of-frame junctions, or ambiguous translated residues were removed. A V3J clonotype was defined by an identical inferred V gene, J gene, and CDR3 amino acid sequence. The percentage overlap between two repertoires was calculated by dividing the number of shared unique clonotypes by the size of the smaller repertoire. Three approaches were used to assess repertoire richness: RTK rarefaction, the Chao1 estimator, and Recon v2.1 estimates of unobserved clonotypes. Generation probabilities for all TCRbeta clonotypes obtained by the gDNA method from several donors were computed using OLGA. Entries here come from immuneACCESS through TCRdb and include only in-frame sequences with V and J called. Some clones fail to appear in such tables; in the studies checked, an unresolved V gene covers under half of the shortfall, and the cause of the remainder is unknown. Clone size and V and J calls were adopted from that table, with D and trimming inferred from the DNA. This sample holds approximately 2.4 million clones; about 94% were observed only once. The ten biggest clones cover over 0.1% of the sample.

Healthy HIV-negative adults with no recently reported acute infections or vaccinations were included as donors. Only Caucasian adults living in Nashville, Tennessee, USA were represented among the donors. Magnetic negative selection was used to enrich CD4+ T cells, after which naive cells were positively selected on CD45RA and the negative fraction became the memory subset. After blood collection by leukapheresis, PBMCs were isolated using Ficoll-Histopaque density gradient centrifugation and then cryopreserved in the vapor phase of liquid nitrogen. Purity and quantity of every magnetically sorted T cell population were checked by analytical flow cytometry. Genomic DNA was isolated from every sorted fraction and measured by UV absorbance on a Nanodrop 2000c.

This chain joins TRBV10-1 to TRBJ1-2; TRBD1 fits 9 bases in the junction. Sequencing was done on a sample of naive CD4+ T cells sorted from blood. This specimen's cell subset or site label, per the study, means: CD45RA+ positively selected. The clonotype was recovered from a man between 18 and 29 years old in good health. The CDR3 corresponds to CASSESGTGNYGYTF. The DNA is TGCGCCAGCAGTGAGTCGGGGACAGGGAACTATGGCTACACCTTC.